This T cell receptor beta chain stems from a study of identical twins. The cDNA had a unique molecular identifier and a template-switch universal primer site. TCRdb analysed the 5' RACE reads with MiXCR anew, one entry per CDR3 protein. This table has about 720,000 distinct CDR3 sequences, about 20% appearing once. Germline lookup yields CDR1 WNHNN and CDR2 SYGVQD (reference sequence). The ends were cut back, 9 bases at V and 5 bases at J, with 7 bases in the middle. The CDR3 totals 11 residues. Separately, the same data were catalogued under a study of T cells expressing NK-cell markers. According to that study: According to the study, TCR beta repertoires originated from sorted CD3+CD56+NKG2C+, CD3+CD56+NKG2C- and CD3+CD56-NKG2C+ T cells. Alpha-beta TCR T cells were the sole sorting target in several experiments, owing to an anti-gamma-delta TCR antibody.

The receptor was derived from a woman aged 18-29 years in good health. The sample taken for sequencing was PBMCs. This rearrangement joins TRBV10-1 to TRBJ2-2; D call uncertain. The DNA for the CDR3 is TGCGCCAGTCAAGATACCGGGGAGCTGTTTTTT. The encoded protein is CASQDTGELFF.